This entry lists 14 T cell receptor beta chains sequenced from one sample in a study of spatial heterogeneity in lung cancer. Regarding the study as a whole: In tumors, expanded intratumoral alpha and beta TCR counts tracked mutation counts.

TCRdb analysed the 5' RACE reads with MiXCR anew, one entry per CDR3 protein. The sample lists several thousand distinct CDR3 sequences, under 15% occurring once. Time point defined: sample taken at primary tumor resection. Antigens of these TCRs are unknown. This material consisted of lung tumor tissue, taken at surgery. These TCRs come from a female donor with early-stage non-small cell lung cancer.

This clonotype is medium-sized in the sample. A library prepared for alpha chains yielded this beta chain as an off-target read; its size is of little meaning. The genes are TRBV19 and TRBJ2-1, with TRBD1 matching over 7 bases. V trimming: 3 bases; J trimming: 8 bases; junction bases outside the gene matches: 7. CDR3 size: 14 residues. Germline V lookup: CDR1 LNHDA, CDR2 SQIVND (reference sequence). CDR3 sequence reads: CASSIRQGFDEQFF. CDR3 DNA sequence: TGTGCCAGTAGTATTCGACAGGGCTTCGATGAGCAGTTCTTC.

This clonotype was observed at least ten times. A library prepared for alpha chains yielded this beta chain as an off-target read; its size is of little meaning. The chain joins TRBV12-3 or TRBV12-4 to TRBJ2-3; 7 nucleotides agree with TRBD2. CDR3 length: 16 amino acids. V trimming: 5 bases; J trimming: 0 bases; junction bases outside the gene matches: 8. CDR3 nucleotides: TGTGCCAGCAGTCCGCCAGCGGGGACTAGCACAGATACGCAGTATTTT. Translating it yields CASSPPAGTSTDTQYF.

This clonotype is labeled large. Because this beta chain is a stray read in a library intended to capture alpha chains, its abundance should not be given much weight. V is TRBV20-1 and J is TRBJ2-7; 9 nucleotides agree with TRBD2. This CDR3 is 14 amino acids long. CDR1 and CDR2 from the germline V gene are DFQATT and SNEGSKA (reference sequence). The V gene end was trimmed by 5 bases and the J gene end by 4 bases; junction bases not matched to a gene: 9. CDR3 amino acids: CSALISGGRYEQYF. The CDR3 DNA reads TGCAGTGCTTTAATTAGCGGGGGACGTTACGAGCAGTACTTC.

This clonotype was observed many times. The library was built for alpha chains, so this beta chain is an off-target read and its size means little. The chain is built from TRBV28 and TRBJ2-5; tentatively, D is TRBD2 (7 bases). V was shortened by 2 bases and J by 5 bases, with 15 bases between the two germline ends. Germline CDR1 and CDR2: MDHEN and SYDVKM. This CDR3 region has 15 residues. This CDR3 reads CASSLRGGAVETQYF. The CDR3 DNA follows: TGTGCCAGCAGTTTAAGGGGGGGGGCGGTCGAGACCCAGTACTTC.

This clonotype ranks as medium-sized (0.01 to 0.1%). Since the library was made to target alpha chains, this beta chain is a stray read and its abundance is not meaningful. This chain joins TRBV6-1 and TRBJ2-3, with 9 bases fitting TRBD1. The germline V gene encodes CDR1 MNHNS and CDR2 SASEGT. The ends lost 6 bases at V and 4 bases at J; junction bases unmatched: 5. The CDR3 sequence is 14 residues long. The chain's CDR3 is CASRLQGAADTQYF. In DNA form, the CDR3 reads TGTGCCAGCAGATTACAGGGGGCGGCAGATACGCAGTATTTT.

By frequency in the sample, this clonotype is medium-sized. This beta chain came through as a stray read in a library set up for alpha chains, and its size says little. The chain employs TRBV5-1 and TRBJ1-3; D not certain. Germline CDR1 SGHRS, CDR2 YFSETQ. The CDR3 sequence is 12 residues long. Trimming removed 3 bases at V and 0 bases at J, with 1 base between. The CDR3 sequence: CASSYSGNTIYF. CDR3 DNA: TGCGCCAGCAGCTACTCTGGAAACACCATATATTTT. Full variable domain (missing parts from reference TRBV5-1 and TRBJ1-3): KAGVTQTPRYLIKTRGQQVTLSCSPISGHRSVSWYQQTPGQGLQFLFEYFSETQRNKGNFPGRFSGRQFSNSRSEMNVSTLELGDSALYLCASSYSGNTIYFGEGSWLTVV.

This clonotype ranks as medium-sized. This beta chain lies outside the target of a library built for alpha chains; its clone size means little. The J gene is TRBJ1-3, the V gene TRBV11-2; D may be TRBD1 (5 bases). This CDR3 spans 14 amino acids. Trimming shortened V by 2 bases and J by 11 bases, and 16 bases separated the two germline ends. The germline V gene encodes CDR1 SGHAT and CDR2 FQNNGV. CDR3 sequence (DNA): TGTGCCAGCAGCTTAAGTGTCGGGGGAGATCCCATATATTTT. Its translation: CASSLSVGGDPIYF.

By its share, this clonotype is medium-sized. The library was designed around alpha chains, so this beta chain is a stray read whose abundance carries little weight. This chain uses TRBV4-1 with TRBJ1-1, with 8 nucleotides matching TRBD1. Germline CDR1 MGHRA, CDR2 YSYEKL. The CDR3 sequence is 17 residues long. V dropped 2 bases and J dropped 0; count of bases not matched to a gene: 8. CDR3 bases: TGCGCCAGCAGCCAACGGATATTGACAGGGGTGAACACTGAAGCTTTCTTT. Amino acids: CASSQRILTGVNTEAFF.

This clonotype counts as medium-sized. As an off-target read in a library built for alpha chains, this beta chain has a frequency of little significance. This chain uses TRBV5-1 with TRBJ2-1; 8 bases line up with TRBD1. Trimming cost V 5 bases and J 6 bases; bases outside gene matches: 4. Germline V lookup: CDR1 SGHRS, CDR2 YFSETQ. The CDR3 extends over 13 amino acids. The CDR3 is CASSYGQGNEQFF. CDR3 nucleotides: TGCGCCAGCAGTTACGGACAGGGCAATGAGCAGTTCTTC.

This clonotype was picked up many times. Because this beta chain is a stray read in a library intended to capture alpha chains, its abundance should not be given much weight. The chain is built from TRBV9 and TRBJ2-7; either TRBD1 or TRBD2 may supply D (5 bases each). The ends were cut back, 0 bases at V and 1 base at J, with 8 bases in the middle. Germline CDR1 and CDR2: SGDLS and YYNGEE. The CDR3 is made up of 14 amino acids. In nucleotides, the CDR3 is TGTGCCAGCAGCGTAGCGGGGCAATCCTACGAGCAGTACTTC. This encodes CASSVAGQSYEQYF.

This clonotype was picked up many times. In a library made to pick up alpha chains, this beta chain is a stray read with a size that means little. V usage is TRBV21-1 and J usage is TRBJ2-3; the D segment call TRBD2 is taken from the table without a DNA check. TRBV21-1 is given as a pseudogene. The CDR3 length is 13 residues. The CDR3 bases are TGTGCCAGGTTGACTACCTCGCTTGATACGCAGTATTTT. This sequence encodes CARLTTSLDTQYF.

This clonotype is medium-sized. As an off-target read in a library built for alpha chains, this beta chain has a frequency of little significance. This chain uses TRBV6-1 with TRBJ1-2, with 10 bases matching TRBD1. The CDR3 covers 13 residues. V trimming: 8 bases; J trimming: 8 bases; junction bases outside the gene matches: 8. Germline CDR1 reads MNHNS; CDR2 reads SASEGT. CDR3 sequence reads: CASLRQGAGGYTF. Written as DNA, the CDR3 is TGTGCCAGCCTCAGACAGGGGGCGGGAGGCTACACCTTC.

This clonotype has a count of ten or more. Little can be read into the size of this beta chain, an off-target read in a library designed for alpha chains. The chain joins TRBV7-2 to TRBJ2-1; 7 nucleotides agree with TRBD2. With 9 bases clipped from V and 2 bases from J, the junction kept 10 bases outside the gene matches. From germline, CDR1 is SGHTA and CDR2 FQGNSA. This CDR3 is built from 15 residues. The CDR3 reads CASGVPGLPYNEQFF. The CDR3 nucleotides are TGTGCCAGTGGGGTTCCGGGACTACCCTACAATGAGCAGTTCTTC.

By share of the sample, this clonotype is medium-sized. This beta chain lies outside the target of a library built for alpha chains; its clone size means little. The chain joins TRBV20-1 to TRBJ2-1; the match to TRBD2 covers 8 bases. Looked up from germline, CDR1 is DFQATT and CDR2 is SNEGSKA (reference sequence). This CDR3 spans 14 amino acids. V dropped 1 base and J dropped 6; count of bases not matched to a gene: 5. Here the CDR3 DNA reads TGCAGTGCTAGAGGGACTAGCAGTTCCAATGAGCAGTTCTTC. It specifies CSARGTSSSNEQFF.